This T cell receptor (beta chain) was obtained from a study of CD8+CD57+ T cells in acquired aplastic anemia. TCR beta VDJ and CDR3 were profiled, and genomic DNA was the template. Each CDR3 protein gets one entry after TCRdb re-called the reads with MiXCR. The sample contains 75,000 to 80,000 distinct CDR3 sequences, less than 85% of which appear only once. The sequenced patients had an expansion of CD8+CD57+ cells seen by flow cytometry. Germline loops: CDR1 DFQATT, CDR2 SNEGSKA (reference sequence). The length of the CDR3 is 13 residues. The V end was cut by 4 bases, the J end by 2 bases, with 10 bases between.

The source is a human donor with aplastic anemia. The V gene is TRBV20-1, the J gene TRBJ2-3; no clear D gene. The sequenced sample was sorted CD4+, CD8+, or CD8+CD57+ T cells (not recorded which) from PBMCs. The CDR3 DNA reads as TGCAGTGCTATCATGAAGAACACAGATACGCAGTATTTT. The encoded protein is CSAIMKNTDTQYF.